Below, 32 T cell receptor beta chains from the same sample are listed, as sequenced in a study of blood T cells in healthy people across ages. Primers used in a second PCR of about 7 to 12 cycles were a sample-barcoded 5' primer and a J-beta primer mix. In TCRdb, the 5' RACE reads were re-called with MiXCR into one record per CDR3 protein. This table holds nearly 1 million distinct CDR3 sequences, about 51% found once. Sample: blood. Receptors were obtained from a woman aged 55-69 years in good health.

A note on this clonotype: Given a much more abundant clone one base away, this may be a read error. The rearrangement links TRBV13 to TRBJ2-6, with 7 nucleotides matching TRBD1. Trimming took 4 bases from V and 13 from J; bases not matched to a gene: 16. The CDR3 spans 16 residues. CDR1 is PRHDT, CDR2 FYEKMQ, per germline (reference sequence). CDR3 protein: CASSSISGIGGPVLTF. The DNA of the CDR3 is TGTGCCAGCAGCTCCATCTCCGGGATAGGGGGCCCAGTCCTGACTTTC.

This clonotype was picked up one time. V gene TRBV7-2 combines with J gene TRBJ1-1; D perhaps matches TRBD1 (5 bases). The germline CDR1 and CDR2 sequences are SGHTA and FQGNSA. V was clipped by 2 bases and J by 3 bases, with 10 bases between them. The CDR3 loop spans 14 amino acids. The CDR3 DNA sequence: TGTGCCAGCAGCTTATGGGGGGGGGACACTGAAGCTTTCTTT. Residues: CASSLWGGDTEAFF.

This sequence joins TRBV7-3 and TRBJ2-3; the D is unclear. The CDR3 consists of 13 residues. Trimming cost V 3 bases and J 2 bases, with 6 bases left between them. Germline values: CDR1 SGHTA, CDR2 FQGTGA. The CDR3 nucleotides read TGTGCCAGCAGCTTGGATCACACAGATACGCAGTATTTT. Translated, it gives CASSLDHTDTQYF.

This clonotype has only one observation. The chain is built from TRBV24-1 and TRBJ2-3; D is possibly TRBD1 or TRBD2 (5 bases each). V lost 4 bases and J 5 bases, leaving 24 bases between the germline ends. The CDR3 covers 18 residues. Germline lookup yields CDR1 KGHDR and CDR2 SFDVKD. CDR3 coding DNA: TGTGCCACCAGTGACCAAAGTTTTTGGGGCGAGGGTCTAGATACGCAGTATTTT. Translated: CATSDQSFWGEGLDTQYF.

This clonotype has just a few counts. The chain has TRBV14 and TRBJ2-2; D possibly uses TRBD1 or TRBD2 (5 bases each). The germline V gene has CDR1 SGHDN and CDR2 FVKESK. V lost 4 bases to trimming and J lost 7 bases, with 16 bases between them. The CDR3 sequence is 15 residues long. The CDR3 DNA reads TGTGCCAGCAGCCCGGCGAGGGGCAGGGTCGGGGAGCTGTTTTTT. Its translation is CASSPARGRVGELFF.

In its sample, this clonotype was seen a few times. The V call is TRBV4-1, the J call TRBJ2-7; 9 positions match TRBD1. The CDR3 runs 14 residues. Germline CDR1 is MGHRA and CDR2 is YSYEKL. The junction had 4 bases not matched to a gene; V was cut back by 1 base and J by 6 bases. The CDR3 sequence: CASSQAGQGSEQYF. CDR3 in DNA: TGCGCCAGCAGCCAAGCGGGACAGGGCTCCGAGCAGTACTTC.

This clonotype came up a few times. The V and J genes are TRBV12-3 or TRBV12-4 and TRBJ2-3; 7 bases map to TRBD2. The V segment lost 0 bases and the J segment 7 bases; nucleotides outside the gene matches: 7. This CDR3 is built from 15 residues. The CDR3 loop reads CASSLAGGPRYTQYF. The CDR3 nucleotides are TGTGCCAGCAGTTTAGCGGGAGGGCCGAGATATACGCAGTATTTT.

The table lists this clonotype with a few counts. This rearrangement joins TRBV28 to TRBJ2-7; perhaps TRBD2 as D (6 bases). The germline V and J ends were trimmed by 4 bases and 5 bases, with 15 bases remaining between them. Germline CDR1 and CDR2: MDHEN and SYDVKM. This CDR3 spans 14 amino acids. Here the CDR3 reads CASSSPGLIDEQYF. In DNA, the CDR3 is TGTGCCAGCAGTTCCCCGGGACTCATCGACGAGCAGTACTTC.

The chain has TRBV7-2 and TRBJ2-4; D may be TRBD2 (6 bases). Matching the DNA end better, TRBJ2-7 makes the J call doubtful. Germline V lookup: CDR1 SGHTA, CDR2 FQGNSA. CDR3 length: 16 residues. DNA for the CDR3: TGTGCCAGCAGCCCCCCTGCACTAGCCCTCGGCTACGAGCAGTACTTC. Protein: CASSPPALALGYEQYF.

This clonotype was observed many times. The chain couples TRBV4-1 to TRBJ2-7, with D perhaps being TRBD1 or TRBD2 (5 bases each). V shed 5 bases and J shed 2 bases, with 16 bases lying between them. The germline gives CDR1 MGHRA, CDR2 YSYEKL. There are 15 residues in the CDR3. CDR3: CASSARDASPYEQYF. CDR3 in DNA: TGCGCCAGCAGCGCCCGGGACGCCTCTCCCTACGAGCAGTACTTC.

This clonotype occurred a few times. The rearrangement uses TRBV27 and TRBJ2-6; 7 bases align to TRBD1. The CDR3 length is 19 residues. Trimming removed 4 bases from V and 0 bases from J; junction bases left unmatched: 12. Per germline, CDR1 MNHEY and CDR2 SMNVEV (reference sequence). CDR3 sequence (DNA): TGTGCCAGCAGTTCGAGGCCGGGACAGTACTTCTCTGGGGCCAACGTCCTGACTTTC. Residues: CASSSRPGQYFSGANVLTF.

The genes are TRBV2 and TRBJ1-1; D is undetermined. Trimming left V 6 bases short and J 3 bases short, with 5 bases between. Germline values: CDR1 SNHLY, CDR2 FYNNEI. The CDR3 runs to 11 residues. The CDR3 loop is CASRYHTEAFF. The CDR3 bases are TGTGCCAGCAGGTACCACACTGAAGCTTTCTTT.

The rearrangement links TRBV4-1 to TRBJ2-7, with TRBD2 identical over 8 bases. The CDR3 is 15 residues long. V gave up 5 bases and J gave up 0 bases; unmatched junction bases: 6. Germline V lookup: CDR1 MGHRA, CDR2 YSYEKL. The CDR3 reads CASSATSALSYEQYF. The CDR3 DNA follows: TGCGCCAGCAGCGCGACTAGCGCCCTCTCCTACGAGCAGTACTTC.

In its sample, this clonotype was seen a few times. The chain links TRBV7-2 to TRBJ2-1, with 10 bases that match TRBD1. V lost 4 bases and J lost 9; bases outside the gene matches: 6. This CDR3 comprises 14 residues. Germline CDR1 SGHTA, CDR2 FQGNSA. CDR3 in amino acids: CASSSGTGEVEQFF. CDR3 coding DNA: TGTGCCAGCAGCTCCGGGACAGGGGAGGTTGAGCAGTTCTTC. Full variable domain (outside the CDR3, taken from reference TRBV7-2 and TRBJ2-1): GAGVSQSPSNKVTEKGKDVELRCDPISGHTALYWYRQSLGQGLEFLIYFQGNSAPDKSGLPSDRFSAERTGGSVSTLTIQRTQQEDSAVYLCASSSGTGEVEQFFGPGTRLTVL.

The chain couples TRBV12-3 or TRBV12-4 to TRBJ2-1; D might be TRBD1 (6 bases). The CDR3 is made up of 13 amino acids. The V end lost 5 bases, the J end lost 6 bases, and 11 bases lay between the germline ends. CDR3 residues: CASSKDRSNEQFF. CDR3 nucleotides: TGTGCCAGCAGTAAGGACAGAAGCAATGAGCAGTTCTTC.

Details on this clonotype: A read error is possible here, since a much larger clone lies one base away. J is TRBJ2-5 and V is TRBV2, with no clear D. The DNA matches TRBJ2-7 better at its end, which makes the J call doubtful. The CDR3 is 11 amino acids. Per the germline V gene, CDR1 is SNHLY and CDR2 is FYNNEI. CDR3 residues: CASSGVYEQYF. As DNA, the CDR3 is TGTGCCAGCAGTGGGGTCTACGAGCAGTACTTC.

This rearrangement joins TRBV4-2 to TRBJ2-5, with 13 positions matching TRBD2. The germline gives CDR1 LGHNA, CDR2 YNFKEQ. The CDR3 loop spans 16 amino acids. Trimming removed 2 bases from V and 11 bases from J; junction bases left unmatched: 11. The CDR3: CASSQLGLAGDNEQYF. The CDR3 DNA is TGTGCCAGCAGCCAACTTGGACTAGCGGGAGATAATGAGCAGTACTTC.

This sequence joins TRBV11-2 and TRBJ1-1, with D maybe TRBD1 (6 bases). V lost 5 bases and J lost 5, with 15 bases in between. This CDR3 comprises 14 residues. The germline V gene encodes CDR1 SGHAT and CDR2 FQNNGV. This CDR3 reads CASSPQGTQTEAFF. As DNA, the CDR3 is TGTGCCAGCAGCCCGCAGGGGACGCAGACTGAAGCTTTCTTT.

This clonotype was seen only a few times. The chain recombines TRBV6-5 with TRBJ2-3; D perhaps matches TRBD1 (5 bases). Trimming took 5 bases from V and 6 from J, leaving 12 bases between them. CDR3 size: 13 residues. Germline V gene lookup returns CDR1 MNHEY and CDR2 SVGAGI. CDR3 sequence (DNA): TGTGCCAGCAGTCCCAGGGTGTGGGATACGCAGTATTTT. Encoded protein: CASSPRVWDTQYF.

This chain links TRBV7-2 with TRBJ1-2, with D hard to call. Germline V gene lookup returns CDR1 SGHTA and CDR2 FQGNSA. Trimming cost V 5 bases and J 0 bases, with 19 bases left between them. The CDR3 is 17 residues long. CDR3 in amino acids: CASSPKLGSPSNYGYTF. The CDR3 nucleotides are TGTGCCAGCAGCCCAAAGTTAGGGTCTCCGTCTAACTATGGCTACACCTTC.

This clonotype showed up just a few times. CDR3 sequence: CASSLLSESGELFF. Here the CDR3 DNA reads TGCGCCAGCAGCTTGTTATCCGAGTCCGGGGAGCTGTTTTTT. V is TRBV5-1 and J is TRBJ2-2; D not certain. The CDR3 consists of 14 residues. V lost 1 base and J lost 6, with 10 bases in between. CDR1 is SGHRS and CDR2 is YFSETQ in the germline V gene.

This clonotype was counted only a few times. The chain combines TRBV7-8 with TRBJ2-7; perhaps TRBD1 as D (6 bases). This CDR3 is built from 14 residues. The V gene's germline CDR1 is SGHVS and CDR2 FQNEAQ. V gave up 3 bases and J gave up 5 bases, with 14 bases separating them. Written as DNA, the CDR3 is TGTGCCAGCAGCTTCGACAGGTGGTTGAACGAGCAGTACTTC. Its protein is CASSFDRWLNEQYF.

The chain has TRBV11-3 and TRBJ1-2; D might be TRBD1 (6 bases). CDR1 SGHNT and CDR2 YENEEA come from the germline V gene. The V and J ends lost 0 bases and 2 bases respectively, with 10 bases between them. The CDR3 runs 15 residues. In DNA form, the CDR3 reads TGTGCCAGCAGCTTAGATCAGAGGGGGAACTATGGCTACACCTTC. It encodes CASSLDQRGNYGYTF.

The chain employs TRBV7-6 and TRBJ1-1; the match to TRBD1 covers 7 bases. There are 16 residues in the CDR3. Germline CDR1 SGHVS, CDR2 FNYEAQ. Losses at the gene ends were 0 bases for V and 3 bases for J; bases not matched to a gene: 7. In nucleotides, the CDR3 is TGTGCCAGCAGCTTAGCCGGCGGGACAGCACACACTGAAGCTTTCTTT. Amino acid sequence: CASSLAGGTAHTEAFF.

V and J are TRBV7-9 and TRBJ1-4, with 7 nucleotides matching TRBD1. The CDR3 is 15 amino acids. Germline V gene lookup returns CDR1 SEHNR and CDR2 FQNEAQ (reference sequence). V lost 2 bases, J lost 3 bases, and 3 bases stayed unmatched. For the CDR3, the DNA is TGTGCCAGCAGCTTACTAGGGACAGCTAATGAAAAACTGTTTTTT. Translated, it gives CASSLLGTANEKLFF.

This clonotype was seen a few times. As DNA, the CDR3 is TGTGCCAGCACGCGAAGGACAGCGATATATGGCTACACCTTC. It specifies CASTRRTAIYGYTF. The V and J genes are TRBV6-1 and TRBJ1-2; D perhaps matches TRBD1 (6 bases). This CDR3 region has 14 residues. The V end was cut by 7 bases, the J end by 5 bases, with 17 bases between. Germline V gives CDR1 MNHNS, CDR2 SASEGT.

The chain links TRBV25-1 to TRBJ2-3; 9 positions agree with TRBD2. CDR1 and CDR2 from the germline V gene are MGHDK and SYGVNS. The CDR3 is 15 amino acids. J lost 2 bases, V lost 7 bases, and 7 bases had no gene match. CDR3 bases: TGTGCCAGCACCCCTAGCGGGACTTTCACAGATACGCAGTATTTT. It codes for CASTPSGTFTDTQYF.

CDR3 residues: CASSFDGWGAKNIQYF. The DNA for the CDR3 is TGTGCCAGCAGTTTTGATGGATGGGGGGCCAAAAACATTCAGTACTTC. V gene TRBV27 combines with J gene TRBJ2-4; tentatively, D is TRBD1 or TRBD2 (5 bases each). V lost 3 bases, J lost 1 base, and 13 bases lay in between. This CDR3 is 16 amino acids long. Germline CDR1 MNHEY, CDR2 SMNVEV (reference sequence).

The CDR3 DNA reads TGCAGTGCTAGAGATACCCATAGCGGGAGTAATGAGCAGTTCTTC. Translating gives CSARDTHSGSNEQFF. This chain joins TRBV20-1 and TRBJ2-1, with 9 bases that match TRBD2. Germline V gene sequence: CDR1 DFQATT, CDR2 SNEGSKA (reference sequence). The CDR3 runs to 15 residues. V lost 0 bases and J lost 7; bases outside the gene matches: 7.

The chain links TRBV12-3 or TRBV12-4 to TRBJ1-1, with 7 bases identical to TRBD1. The CDR3 has 14 amino acids. J gave up 1 base and V 6 bases, and 5 bases lay outside the gene matches. The CDR3 DNA is TGTGCCAGCAGAAGACAGGGTAGGAACACTGAAGCTTTCTTT. Amino acids: CASRRQGRNTEAFF.

In this sample, this clonotype turned up once. The chain has TRBV20-1 and TRBJ2-4; D not certain. CDR1 and CDR2 (germline): DFQATT, SNEGSKA (reference sequence). The germline V and J ends were trimmed by 1 base and 0 bases, with 10 bases remaining between them. This CDR3 has 15 residues. For the CDR3, the DNA is TGCAGTGCTAGAGGAGGACGGCTAGCCAAAAACATTCAGTACTTC. Translated, it gives CSARGGRLAKNIQYF.

This clonotype showed up just a few times. The V and J genes are TRBV11-2 and TRBJ2-1; the D is unclear. The CDR3 spans 14 residues. Trimming removed 5 bases from V and 4 bases from J, with 12 bases in between. Germline CDR1 SGHAT, CDR2 FQNNGV. The DNA for the CDR3 is TGTGCCAGCAGCAAGACGAACAGTTACAATGAGCAGTTCTTC. It codes for CASSKTNSYNEQFF.